This record covers a single TCR beta chain. Its antigen is unidentified. The junction differs from germline at one of its ends, possibly a read error. The DNA ends 3 residues before the CDR3 does, and the rest of the CDR3 is filled in from the germline J gene. The data derive from a study of T cells in women clearing cervical HPV infection. Whole-study context: Cases' blood sampling followed lesion detection by median around 150 days (90 to 200). Study results and caveats: Controls had more TRBV6-7 (approximately 0.15%) than cases (roughly 0.11%).

Profiled with immunoSEQ multiplex PCR; TCRdb holds only in-frame clones, not every one. The specimen's table records about 33,000 clones. Germline V CDR1 and CDR2: LGHNA, YNFKEQ. CDR3 length: 15 amino acids. Sequenced input: blood buffy coat. The chain links TRBV4-2 to TRBJ1-5; no clear D. The TCR originated in a woman aged 18-69 years with a cervical HPV16 infection that either progressed to CIN3+ or cleared (not recorded which). Partial CDR3 DNA: TGCGCCAGCAGCCAAGATCTAGCTGTTTATCAGCCC. This codes for CASSQDLAVYQP. The full CDR3 protein is CASSQDLAVYQPQHF.